Here is one T cell receptor (beta chain) with its context. The antigen this receptor binds is unknown. Base qualities are not recorded, but no much larger clone differs from it by a single base. The CDR3 covers 11 residues, taking in both the cysteine and the phenylalanine. This entry keeps only the CDR3 DNA: 33 bases, framed from base 1. In the germline V gene (reference sequence), CDR1 corresponds to LNHDA and CDR2 to SQIVND. TCRbeta CDR3 regions were amplified from genomic DNA using the immunoSEQ Assay, a bias-controlled multiplex PCR. Regarding the original processing steps: The number of nucleated cells in each sample was estimated by amplification of reference gene primers within the assay. To quantify the absolute abundance of each unique TCRbeta CDR3 rearrangement, sequence reads were collapsed and filtered. For each sample, productive Simpson clonality was calculated as the square root of Simpson's diversity index over productive rearrangements. As stored in TCRdb, this immuneACCESS dataset retains in-frame rearrangements with V and J assigned. A fraction of the clones does not appear; measured against another copy, unresolved V genes explain less than half of the discrepancy, and the remainder lacks a known reason. The DNA gave D and trimming, while V, J and clone size come from that table. In all, the sample holds around 74,000 clones, and over 85% of those were seen once. The top ten clones comprise 15% to 20% of the sample.

The sample is drawn from a study of blood T cell repertoires in COVID-19 (dated by TCRdb to 2018 to 2021). Notes on the research overall: The collaborator samples originated in the United States, Italy and Spain and spanned the acute and convalescent phases of COVID-19. The material from the prospective study consisted of cDNA or gDNA derived from T cells, B-cell-depleted T cells, or PBMCs. The dataset comprised deeply sampled blood TCRbeta repertoires from subjects exposed to, actively infected with, or recovered from COVID-19. The repertoires were released in a freely available public database intended as a resource for research on the immune response to SARS-CoV-2. The samples were drawn from two sources: the first 160 participants of the ongoing ImmuneRACE study, and over 1,000 subjects contributed by 6 global collaborators. A de-identified subject ID, COVID-19 status, age in years and sex were almost always included in the sample metadata. Where available, HLA class I and class II types were taken from metadata supplied by the sample provider and were not determined by assay-based typing.

Study-level results and caveats: How much clinical and demographic metadata was included differed by source and by participant, and the metadata was provided uncurated.

Each collaborating institution followed its own protocols to collect whole blood in K2EDTA tubes. For TCRbeta analysis, collaborators shipped samples as frozen whole blood, isolated PBMCs, or DNA extracted from either of those sample types. The sequence derives from a woman of 80 years or more with active or convalescent COVID-19. Sample: peripheral blood. This sequence uses TRBV19 and TRBJ1-6; tentative D gene TRBD1, with 5 bases matching. Here the CDR3 is given as CASGPDNFLHF. The DNA sequence reads TGTGCTTCAGGGCCAGATAATTTCCTCCACTTT. The variable domain in full, with residues beyond the CDR3 obtained from the reference TRBV19 and TRBJ1-6 genes, is DGGITQSPKYLFRKEGQNVTLSCEQNLNHDAMYWYRQDPGQGLRLIYYSQIVNDFQKGDIAEGYSVSREKKESFPLTVTSAQKNPTAFYLCASGPDNFLHFGNGTRLTVT.